This T cell receptor (beta chain) was identified in a study of blood T cells in healthy people across ages. The use of a sample-barcoded 5' primer and a J-beta primer mix characterized a second PCR of roughly 7 to 11 cycles. TCRdb reprocessed the 5' RACE reads via MiXCR and lists one record per CDR3 protein. The sample contains 1.5 million to 2 million distinct CDR3 sequences, 25% to 30% of which appear only once. Germline assignment: CDR1 SGHAT and CDR2 FQNNGV. The CDR3 length is 15 residues. V lost 2 bases, J lost 4 bases, and 12 bases lay in between. V gene TRBV11-2 combines with J gene TRBJ2-1; D unclear. The receptor comes from a woman in her twenties or thirties in good health. The sample was blood. CDR3 loop: CASSLMANNYNEQFF. Here the CDR3 DNA reads TGTGCCAGCAGCTTAATGGCTAACAATTACAATGAGCAGTTCTTC. Looking up the rest from reference TRBV11-2 and TRBJ2-1 gives the full variable domain: EAGVAQSPRYKIIEKRQSVAFWCNPISGHATLYWYQQILGQGPKLLIQFQNNGVVDDSQLPKDRFSAERLKGVDSTLKIQPAKLEDSAVYLCASSLMANNYNEQFFGPGTRLTVL.